What follows is one T cell receptor (beta chain) and its context. This specimen belongs to a study of blood T cell repertoires in COVID-19. Overall study context: PBMCs, B-cell-depleted T cells, or T cells provided the cDNA or gDNA that made up the material.

Original methodology: Quantification of nucleated cells was approximated via reference gene primer amplification. Generated by immunoSEQ multiplex PCR, the TCRdb table keeps only in-frame clones and is missing some. V and J calls and clone size are copied from that table; D and trimming were computed from the DNA. In the table there are 290,000 or so clones, 85% of which are singletons. This CDR3 comprises 15 residues. V lost 5 bases and J lost 2; bases outside the gene matches: 6. Germline CDR1 reads LNHDA; CDR2 reads SQIVND (reference sequence). Sequences were obtained from peripheral blood. The chain couples TRBV19 to TRBJ2-7; 10 nucleotides match TRBD2. The clonotype originates from a man in his forties or fifties with active or convalescent COVID-19. In DNA form, the CDR3 reads TGTGCCAGTAGTGAAAGCGGGAGGGGAACCTACGAGCAGTACTTC. Protein sequence: CASSESGRGTYEQYF.